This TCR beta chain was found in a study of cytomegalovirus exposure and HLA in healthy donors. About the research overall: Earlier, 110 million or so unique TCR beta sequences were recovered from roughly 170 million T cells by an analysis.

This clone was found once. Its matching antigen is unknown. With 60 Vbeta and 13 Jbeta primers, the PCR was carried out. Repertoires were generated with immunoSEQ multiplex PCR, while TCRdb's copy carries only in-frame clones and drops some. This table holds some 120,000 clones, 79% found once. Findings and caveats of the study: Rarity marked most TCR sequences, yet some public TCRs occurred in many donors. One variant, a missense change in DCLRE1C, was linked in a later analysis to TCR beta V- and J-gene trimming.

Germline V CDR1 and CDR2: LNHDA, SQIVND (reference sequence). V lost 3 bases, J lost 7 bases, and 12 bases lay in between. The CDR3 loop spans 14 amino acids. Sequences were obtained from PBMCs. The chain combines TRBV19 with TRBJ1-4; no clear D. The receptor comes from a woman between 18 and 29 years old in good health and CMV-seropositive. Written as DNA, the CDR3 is TGTGCCAGTAGTATGATTGGGCATGCTGAAAAACTGTTTTTT. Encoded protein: CASSMIGHAEKLFF.